Sequencing of this T cell receptor (beta chain) was carried out in a study of shared clonotypes between healthy human individuals. Study at large: Donors had three CD4 naive, three CD4 memory, two CD8 naive and one CD8 memory plate apiece.

V dropped 2 bases and J dropped 4; count of bases not matched to a gene: 5. The CDR3 is 15 amino acids. Per the germline V gene, CDR1 is MGHRA and CDR2 is YSYEKL. The naive CD8 population came from CD45RO-negative cells selected for CCR7, without terminally differentiated effector memory CD45RA+ cells. On this clone: Its antigen is as yet unknown. This sample also contains other DNA sequences that code for the same CDR3.

Study-level results: Researchers sampled only blood; tissue repertoires likely differ.

Sorted-subset replicate PCRs used 150 to 200 ng of genomic DNA. This amount corresponded to 25,000 to 30,000 T cell genomes. TCRdb's copy holds only in-frame clones and misses some; the assay was immunoSEQ multiplex PCR. The sample consists of about 2.1 million clones, roughly 93% of them appearing once. V usage is TRBV4-1 and J usage is TRBJ2-7; TRBD1 aligns across 10 bases. Material for sequencing was naive CD8+ T cells from PBMCs. The TCR originated in a man younger than 35 in good health. Some clones in this sample may be carry-over from other donors' samples. This CDR3 reads CASSQRDRGSYEQYF. The CDR3 nucleotides are TGCGCCAGCAGCCAACGGGACAGGGGTTCGTACGAGCAGTACTTC.